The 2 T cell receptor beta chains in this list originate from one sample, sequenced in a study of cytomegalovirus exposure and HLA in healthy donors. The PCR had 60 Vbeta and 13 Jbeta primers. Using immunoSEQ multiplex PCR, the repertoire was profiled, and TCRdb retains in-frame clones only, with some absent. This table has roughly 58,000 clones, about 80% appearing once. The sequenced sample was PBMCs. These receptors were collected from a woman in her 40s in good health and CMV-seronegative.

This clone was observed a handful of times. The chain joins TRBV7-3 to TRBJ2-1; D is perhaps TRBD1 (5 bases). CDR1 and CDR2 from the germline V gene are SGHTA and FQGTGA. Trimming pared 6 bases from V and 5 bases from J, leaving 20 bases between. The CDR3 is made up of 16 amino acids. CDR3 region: CASSPLPAGPNNEQFF. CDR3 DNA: TGTGCCAGCAGTCCCCTCCCGGCAGGGCCCAACAATGAGCAGTTCTTC.

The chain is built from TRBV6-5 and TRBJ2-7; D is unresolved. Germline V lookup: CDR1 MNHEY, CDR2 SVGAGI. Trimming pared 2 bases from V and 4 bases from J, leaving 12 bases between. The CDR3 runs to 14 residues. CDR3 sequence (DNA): TGTGCCAGCAGTTACGAGGCCCGAAGGTACGAGCAGTACTTC. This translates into CASSYEARRYEQYF.